These T cell receptor beta chains were read from a single sample in a study of T cell changes during pregnancy in multiple sclerosis. The repertoire was sequenced with immunoSEQ multiplex PCR; TCRdb's copy has only in-frame clones and lacks some. The sample holds about 14,000 clones, roughly 90% seen once. The source was CD8+ T cells from peripheral blood mononuclear cells, collected after pregnancy. The receptors stem from a female donor in good health, enrolled as a control in a pregnancy study. Each CDR3 is given with its conserved first and last residue. D genes are given only for firm matches. Some rows have no size entry. The others give once, few or many, or a class for an expanded clone.

V	size	D	J	CDR3	DNA
TRBV19	NA	NA	TRBJ2-7	CASSIGGGEYEQYF	TGTGCCAGTAGTATAGGCGGGGGCGAGTACGAGCAGTACTTC
TRBV2	NA	NA	TRBJ2-1	CASRTTSSYNEQFF	TGTGCCAGCAGAACCACGAGCTCCTACAATGAGCAGTTCTTC
TRBV5-4	NA	NA	TRBJ2-1	CASSAAGPSYNEQFF	TGTGCCAGCAGCGCGGCGGGACCCTCCTACAATGAGCAGTTCTTC
TRBV5-1	few	NA	TRBJ2-1	CASIWGDSSYNEQFF	TGCGCCAGCATTTGGGGTGACAGCTCCTACAATGAGCAGTTCTTC
TRBV15	NA	NA	TRBJ1-5	CATSRDRGGGNQPQHF	TGTGCCACCAGCAGAGATAGGGGCGGGGGGAATCAGCCCCAGCATTTT
TRBV28	NA	TRBD1	TRBJ2-7	CASSLRGLGEQYF	TGTGCCAGCAGTTTAAGGGGGCTGGGCGAGCAGTACTTC
TRBV30	NA	NA	TRBJ2-7	CAWRASSPEQYF	TGTGCCTGGAGGGCTAGTTCACCCGAGCAGTACTTC
TRBV28	once	TRBD1	TRBJ1-1	CASSSNRGSTEAFF	TGTGCCAGCAGTAGCAACAGGGGTTCCACTGAAGCTTTCTTT
TRBV5-1	NA	NA	TRBJ2-7	CASSLVAPSSYEQYF	TGCGCCAGCAGCTTGGTAGCGCCTAGCTCCTACGAGCAGTACTTC
TRBV29-1	NA	NA	TRBJ2-7	CSTMEASESYEQYF	TGCAGCACAATGGAGGCTAGCGAGTCCTACGAGCAGTACTTC
TRBV14	NA	NA	TRBJ1-1	CASSQVQGEAFF	TGTGCCAGCAGCCAAGTGCAGGGCGAGGCTTTCTTT
TRBV19	NA	NA	TRBJ1-1	CASRPNTPNTEAFF	TGTGCCAGTAGACCAAACACACCGAACACTGAAGCTTTCTTT
TRBV5-5	NA	TRBD1	TRBJ1-6	CASSTGTGDSPLHF	TGTGCCAGCAGCACCGGGACAGGGGATTCACCCCTCCACTTT
TRBV7-9	NA	NA	TRBJ1-1	CASSLKGRGTEAFF	TGTGCCAGCAGCTTAAAGGGCAGGGGCACTGAAGCTTTCTTT
TRBV7-8	NA	NA	TRBJ1-5	CASSLEGEDSNQPQHF	TGTGCCAGCAGCTTAGAGGGGGAAGATAGCAATCAGCCCCAGCATTTT
TRBV4-1	NA	TRBD2	TRBJ2-2	CASSQDTMKAGGTGELFF	TGCGCCAGCAGCCAAGACACCATGAAGGCGGGGGGAACCGGGGAGCTGTTTTTT
TRBV4-2	NA	TRBD2	TRBJ2-3	CASSQGLAGGSITDTQYF	TGTGCCAGCAGCCAGGGACTAGCGGGAGGCTCCATTACAGATACGCAGTATTTT
TRBV27	NA	TRBD1	TRBJ2-1	CASGARQGAGEQFF	TGTGCCAGCGGAGCAAGACAGGGGGCTGGTGAGCAGTTCTTC
TRBV6-5	NA	TRBD1	TRBJ2-7	CASSPDAGGEQYF	TGTGCCAGCAGCCCTGATGCAGGGGGCGAGCAGTACTTC
TRBV6-5	NA	TRBD1	TRBJ1-6	CASSYGDRGQSPLHF	TGTGCCAGCAGTTACGGGGACAGGGGGCAATCACCCCTCCACTTT
TRBV5-1	NA	NA	TRBJ1-6	CASSLEEQGYNSPLHF	TGCGCCAGCAGCTTGGAGGAACAGGGATATAATTCACCCCTCCACTTT
TRBV4-3	NA	TRBD2	TRBJ2-1	CASSRVLGGRALDEQFF	TGCGCCAGCAGCCGCGTCCTTGGCGGGAGGGCCCTCGATGAGCAGTTCTTC
TRBV30	NA	NA	TRBJ1-4	CARGSLYFSTNEKLFF	TGTGCCCGCGGGAGCCTCTATTTTTCAACTAATGAAAAACTGTTTTTT
TRBV7-3	NA	TRBD2	TRBJ2-1	CASSFGGESYNEQFF	TGTGCCAGCAGCTTCGGGGGGGAGTCCTACAATGAGCAGTTCTTC
TRBV28	once	TRBD1	TRBJ1-2	CASSRSFLQGAGHGGYTF	TGTGCCAGCAGTCGTAGCTTTCTACAGGGGGCGGGGCATGGTGGCTACACCTTC
TRBV11-2	NA	NA	TRBJ2-7	CASSDSHYEQYF	TGTGCCAGCAGCGACAGTCACTACGAGCAGTACTTC
TRBV6-4	NA	NA	TRBJ2-3	CASSGGGADTQYF	TGTGCCAGCAGTGGAGGGGGGGCAGATACGCAGTATTTT
TRBV28	NA	NA	TRBJ1-4	CASSLTPRGGEKLFF	TGTGCCAGCAGTTTAACCCCCAGGGGCGGTGAAAAACTGTTTTTT
TRBV27	NA	NA	TRBJ1-1	CASSLSPNTEAFF	TGTGCCAGCAGTTTAAGCCCAAACACTGAAGCTTTCTTT
TRBV21-1	NA	NA	TRBJ2-7	CASYSPGQTGEQYF	TGTGCCAGCTATTCCCCGGGACAGACGGGCGAGCAGTACTTC
TRBV6-4	NA	TRBD2	TRBJ2-3	CASSDIAGSTDTQYF	TGTGCCAGCAGTGACATAGCGGGGTCCACAGATACGCAGTATTTT
TRBV27	few	TRBD2	TRBJ2-7	CASSPQREDYEQYF	TGTGCCAGCAGTCCCCAGCGGGAGGACTACGAGCAGTACTTC
TRBV28	NA	NA	TRBJ1-2	CASRLGAGDELGRYTF	TGTGCCAGCAGACTGGGGGCGGGTGATGAACTCGGACGCTACACCTTC
TRBV7-8	NA	TRBD2	TRBJ2-5	CASSASGGGPQQETQYF	TGTGCCAGCAGCGCCTCGGGGGGTGGACCCCAACAAGAGACCCAGTACTTC
TRBV13	NA	TRBD1	TRBJ1-2	CASSPTDREKGYTF	TGTGCCAGCAGCCCGACCGACAGGGAGAAGGGCTACACCTTC
TRBV6-4	once	TRBD2	TRBJ2-3	CASSETSGGTDTQYF	TGTGCCAGCAGTGAAACCAGCGGGGGGACAGATACGCAGTATTTT
TRBV2	once	NA	TRBJ2-1	CASSQAKGPFF	TGTGCCAGCAGCCAGGCTAAGGGGCCGTTCTTC
TRBV28	once	NA	TRBJ1-2	CATAPLTVRYGYTF	TGTGCCACCGCTCCCTTGACAGTACGCTATGGCTACACCTTC
TRBV6-1	NA	TRBD1	TRBJ1-2	CASSEAWLQGAGSYGYTF	TGTGCCAGCAGTGAAGCTTGGTTGCAGGGGGCGGGATCCTATGGCTACACCTTC
TRBV16	NA	NA	TRBJ2-5	CASSKQDQETQYF	TGTGCCAGCAGCAAACAAGACCAAGAGACCCAGTACTTC
TRBV11-2	NA	TRBD2	TRBJ2-7	CASSLGGGEQYF	TGTGCCAGCAGCTTAGGGGGGGGCGAGCAGTACTTC
TRBV2	NA	TRBD2	TRBJ2-3	CASKRLAGGPMGTDTQYF	TGTGCCAGCAAGCGACTAGCGGGAGGGCCAATGGGCACAGATACGCAGTATTTT
TRBV6-1	NA	TRBD1	TRBJ2-3	CATNRGQTDTQYF	TGTGCTACCAATAGGGGACAGACAGATACGCAGTATTTT
TRBV19	NA	NA	TRBJ2-7	CASSIWVGAGYEQYF	TGTGCCAGTAGTATTTGGGTCGGAGCGGGTTACGAGCAGTACTTC
TRBV6-5	NA	TRBD1	TRBJ2-5	CASTNRGETQYF	TGTGCCAGCACTAACAGGGGTGAGACCCAGTACTTC
TRBV15	NA	NA	TRBJ1-5	CATSLDVVQNQPQHF	TGTGCCACCAGCCTAGATGTGGTCCAAAATCAGCCCCAGCATTTT
TRBV7-9	NA	NA	TRBJ1-1	CASSGDTLRVRAFF	TGTGCCAGCAGCGGGGACACCCTTCGGGTTAGAGCTTTCTTT
TRBV28	NA	TRBD2	TRBJ2-7	CATKTSGSPGSDEQYF	TGTGCCACCAAAACTAGCGGGAGCCCAGGTTCGGACGAGCAGTACTTC
TRBV6-4	few	TRBD2	TRBJ2-3	CASSDNGGGADTQYF	TGTGCCAGCAGTGACAACGGCGGGGGGGCAGATACGCAGTATTTT
TRBV6-1	once	NA	TRBJ1-1	CASSESGVVTEAFF	TGTGCCAGCAGTGAATCAGGGGTTGTCACTGAAGCTTTCTTT